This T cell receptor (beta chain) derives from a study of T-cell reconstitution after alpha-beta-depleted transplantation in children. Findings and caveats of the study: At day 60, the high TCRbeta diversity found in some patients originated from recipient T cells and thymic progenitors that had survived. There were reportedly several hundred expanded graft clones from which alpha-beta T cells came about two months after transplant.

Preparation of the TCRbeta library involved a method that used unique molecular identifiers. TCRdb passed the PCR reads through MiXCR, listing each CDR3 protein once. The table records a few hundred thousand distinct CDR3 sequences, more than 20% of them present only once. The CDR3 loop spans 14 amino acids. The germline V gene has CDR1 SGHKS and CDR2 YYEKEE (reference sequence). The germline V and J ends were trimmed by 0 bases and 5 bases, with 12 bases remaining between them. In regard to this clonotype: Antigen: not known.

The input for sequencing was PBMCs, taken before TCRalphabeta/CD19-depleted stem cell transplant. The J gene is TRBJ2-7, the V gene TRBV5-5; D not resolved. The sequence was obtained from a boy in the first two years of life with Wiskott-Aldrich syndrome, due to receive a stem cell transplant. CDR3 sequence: CASSLEGWFHEQYF. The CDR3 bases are TGTGCCAGCAGCTTGGAAGGTTGGTTCCACGAGCAGTACTTC.